These 12 T cell receptor beta chains share one sample of origin, sequenced in a study of cytomegalovirus exposure and HLA in healthy donors (dated by TCRdb to the late 2010s). To prepare the library, the immunoSEQ multiplex PCR assay was applied. For the multiplex PCR, a mixture combining 60 forward primers for TCR Vbeta segments and 13 reverse primers for TCR Jbeta segments was used. TCRdb obtained this table from immuneACCESS and retained in-frame rearrangements with V and J assigned. These tables miss some clones; where compared with another copy, unresolved V genes account for less than half of the shortfall, and the remainder is unexplained. A total of 90,000 to 100,000 clones appear in this sample, around 74% of them only once. Approximately 2% of the sample rests with the top ten. The sample taken for sequencing was PBMCs. Source of these receptors: a male donor in good health and CMV-seronegative.

The chain has TRBV30 and TRBJ1-2; 12 bases line up with TRBD1. CDR1 and CDR2 from the germline V gene are GTSNPN and SVGIG (reference sequence). The CDR3 covers 15 residues. CDR3 bases: TGTGCGGGAGGGGTGGGGACAGGGGGCAACTATGGCTACACCTTC. This codes for CAGGVGTGGNYGYTF.

The chain carries TRBV5-4 and TRBJ2-5; 10 nucleotides agree with TRBD2. Per germline, CDR1 SGHNT and CDR2 YYREEE (reference sequence). This CDR3 is 15 amino acids long. V trimming: 1 base; J trimming: 5 bases; junction bases outside the gene matches: 5. CDR3 in DNA: TGTGCCAGCAGCTTGACTAGCGGGATTTTTGAGACCCAGTACTTC. Translation gives CASSLTSGIFETQYF.

This chain links TRBV27 with TRBJ1-1; TRBD1 is a possible D gene (6 bases). The CDR3 is 13 amino acids. Trimming removed 3 bases from V and 7 bases from J, with 12 bases in between. CDR1 and CDR2 from the germline V gene are MNHEY and SMNVEV (reference sequence). The CDR3 DNA follows: TGTGCCAGCAGTTTGGGGGCCGAGGGTGAAGCTTTCTTT. Its translation: CASSLGAEGEAFF.

This sequence joins TRBV27 and TRBJ2-7; 14 bases are shared with TRBD2. The CDR3 is made up of 21 amino acids. Germline CDR1 and CDR2: MNHEY and SMNVEV (reference sequence). Trimming cost V 5 bases and J 0 bases; bases outside gene matches: 18. The CDR3, as DNA: TGTGCCAGCAGTCCCAAGCCGGGACTAGCGGGAGTGGTGATGAGCTCCTACGAGCAGTACTTC. This encodes CASSPKPGLAGVVMSSYEQYF.

Comments on this clone: A junction end diverges from the germline sequence, so it may reflect a read error. V and J are TRBV29-1 and TRBJ2-4; 8 bases agree with TRBD1. The CDR3 contains 15 residues. CDR1 is SQVTM, CDR2 ANQGSEA, per germline. The CDR3 spells CSGERRQGPKNIQYF. The CDR3, as DNA: TGCAGCGGTGAACGGCGACAGGGGCCCAAAAACATTCAGTACTTC.

V is TRBV5-5 and J is TRBJ2-1; a weak D match, TRBD1 (6 bases). This CDR3 comprises 16 residues. Germline CDR1 and CDR2: SGHKS and YYEKEE (reference sequence). V was trimmed by 0 bases and J by 4 bases, leaving 14 bases between them. The DNA of the CDR3 is TGTGCCAGCAGCTTGGGAACAGGGATGGGGTACAATGAGCAGTTCTTC. Protein product: CASSLGTGMGYNEQFF.

This sequence joins TRBV5-6 and TRBJ2-7; D is perhaps TRBD1 (6 bases). Germline V lookup: CDR1 SGHDT, CDR2 YYEEEE. This CDR3 contains 14 residues. V dropped 2 bases and J dropped 0 bases, with 9 bases sitting between them. CDR3 DNA: TGTGCCAGCAGCTTCAGAGGGGGCTCCTACGAGCAGTACTTC. Translation: CASSFRGGSYEQYF. Looking up the rest from reference TRBV5-6 and TRBJ2-7 gives the full variable domain: DAGVTQSPTHLIKTRGQQVTLRCSPKSGHDTVSWYQQALGQGPQFIFQYYEEEERQRGNFPDRFSGHQFPNYSSELNVNALLLGDSALYLCASSFRGGSYEQYFGPGTRLTVT.

The chain joins TRBV15 to TRBJ2-7; D remains unclear. The CDR3 extends over 12 amino acids. CDR1 and CDR2 from the germline V gene are LNHNV and YYDKDF (reference sequence). V lost 5 bases and J 2 bases, leaving 7 bases between the germline ends. The DNA of the CDR3 is TGTGCCACCAGCGGCGACACCTACGAGCAGTACTTC. Protein product: CATSGDTYEQYF.

With respect to this clone: The junction shows a germline mismatch at one end, possibly a read error. The rearrangement links TRBV6-1 to TRBJ1-2; D may be TRBD1 (6 bases). This CDR3 region has 13 residues. Germline values: CDR1 MNHNS, CDR2 SASEGT. In DNA, the CDR3 is TGTGCCAGCAGTCTCGCACAGGGTCCTGGATACCCCTTC. As protein: CASSLAQGPGYPF.

The chain has TRBV30 and TRBJ1-5; 7 nucleotides align to TRBD1. The germline gives CDR1 GTSNPN, CDR2 SVGIG (reference sequence). The ends lost 4 bases at V and 3 bases at J; junction bases unmatched: 6. The CDR3 sequence is 14 residues long. CDR3 sequence reads: CAWNRQGDNQPQHF. DNA of the CDR3: TGTGCCTGGAACCGTCAGGGGGACAATCAGCCCCAGCATTTT.

CDR3 loop: CASSVGDSMYEQYF. Written as DNA, the CDR3 is TGTGCCAGCAGCGTAGGGGACAGTATGTACGAGCAGTACTTC. This rearrangement joins TRBV9 to TRBJ2-7, with TRBD1 matching 7 bases. The junction had 4 bases not matched to a gene; V was cut back by 0 bases and J by 4 bases. CDR3 size: 14 residues. CDR1 and CDR2 from the germline V gene are SGDLS and YYNGEE.

A few counts support this clone. This chain connects TRBV5-6 to TRBJ2-7, with D hard to call. This CDR3 region has 14 residues. The V gene's germline CDR1 is SGHDT and CDR2 YYEEEE. The germline V and J ends were trimmed by 3 bases and 0 bases, with 10 bases remaining between them. The CDR3 here is CASSSQSSSYEQYF. The CDR3 DNA reads as TGTGCCAGCAGCTCCCAATCGAGCTCCTACGAGCAGTACTTC.